This T cell receptor beta chain was recovered during a study of T cell repertoires in cytomegalovirus infection. MiXCR, run by TCRdb on the reads, gives a single entry per CDR3 protein. The table records 630,000 or so distinct CDR3 sequences, 20% to 25% of them present only once. Germline loops: CDR1 SGHNT, CDR2 YYREEE (reference sequence). This CDR3 has 16 amino acids. The V and J ends lost 3 bases and 2 bases respectively, with 16 bases between them. V and J are TRBV5-4 and TRBJ2-3; D is possibly TRBD1 (5 bases). This TCR came from a human donor in good health (CMV status not recorded). Some clones in this sample may be carry-over from other donors' samples. Source material: CD8+ T cells from PBMCs. CDR3 sequence reads: CASSSYRYTPTDTQYF. Here the CDR3 DNA reads TGTGCCAGCAGCTCTTACAGGTACACCCCCACAGATACGCAGTATTTT.